This paragraph covers one T cell receptor (beta chain) sequence. The data derive from a study of shared clonotypes between healthy human individuals. The genomic DNA of each subset was split evenly across several immunoSEQ plates. Measured with immunoSEQ multiplex PCR; TCRdb has only the in-frame clones, and not every one. The table records a few million clones, approximately 95% of them present only once. All donors were Caucasian adults living in Nashville, Tennessee. CDR1 is KGHSH and CDR2 is LQKENI in the germline V gene. The V gene lost 2 bases and the J gene lost 5 bases, with 13 bases spanning the gap. This CDR3 is built from 14 residues.

Sample: naive CD4+ T cells from PBMCs. Subset reported: CD45RA+ positively selected. The receptor was isolated from a man in his late teens or twenties in good health. Some clones in this sample may be carry-over from other donors' samples. This chain links TRBV18 with TRBJ2-7; D perhaps matches TRBD2 (5 bases). Here the CDR3 DNA reads TGTGCCAGCTCACCATGGAGCGGAGACGACGAGCAGTACTTC. Amino acids: CASSPWSGDDEQYF. Together with reference TRBV18 and TRBJ2-7, the CDR3 gives the full variable domain: NAGVMQNPRHLVRRRGQEARLRCSPMKGHSHVYWYRQLPEEGLKFMVYLQKENIIDESGMPKERFSAEFPKEGPSILRIQQVVRGDSAAYFCASSPWSGDDEQYFGPGTRLTVT.